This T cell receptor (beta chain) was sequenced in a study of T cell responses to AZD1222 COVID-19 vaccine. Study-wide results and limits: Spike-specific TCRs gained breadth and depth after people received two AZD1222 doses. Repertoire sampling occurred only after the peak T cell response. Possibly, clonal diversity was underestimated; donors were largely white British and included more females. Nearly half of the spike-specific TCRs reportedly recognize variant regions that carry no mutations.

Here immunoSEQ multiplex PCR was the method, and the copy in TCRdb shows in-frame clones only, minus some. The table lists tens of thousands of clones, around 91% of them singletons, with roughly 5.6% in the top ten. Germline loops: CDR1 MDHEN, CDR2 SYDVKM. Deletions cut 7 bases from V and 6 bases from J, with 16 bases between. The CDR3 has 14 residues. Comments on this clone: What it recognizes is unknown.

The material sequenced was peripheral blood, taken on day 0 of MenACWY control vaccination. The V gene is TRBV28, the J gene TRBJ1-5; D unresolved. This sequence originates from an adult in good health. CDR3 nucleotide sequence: TGTGCCAGCACCCTATCGGCAGGCCGTCAGCCCCAGCATTTT. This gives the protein CASTLSAGRQPQHF.